This passage covers 6 T cell receptor beta chains from one sample sequenced in a study of CD8 T cells in ankylosing spondylitis (dated by TCRdb to about 2017). Study-wide conclusions, independent of this receptor: A TCR beta motif of about eight highly homologous amino acid variants appeared characteristic of blood from ankylosing spondylitis patients.

Library preparation used 5' RACE. Sequencing took place on an Illumina HiSeq 2500. Using fastp at Q25 and MiXCR, TCRdb reprocessed the public reads and kept productive beta chains. Rows merge per CDR3 protein into single entries with the most common DNA and genes. In this sample the table shows some 800,000 distinct CDR3 sequences, over 9.5% of which occur a single time. Of the sample, approximately 0.51% is held by the ten largest clones. Their specific antigens are unknown. Sequencing was performed on blood, either unsorted or a sorted T cell fraction (not recorded which). The receptors here all came from a male donor with ankylosing spondylitis.

This clonotype was recorded many times. The chain uses TRBV5-1 and TRBJ2-3, with 8 positions matching TRBD1. Germline CDR1 is SGHRS and CDR2 is YFSETQ. The CDR3 has 15 residues. The V segment lost 4 bases and the J segment 1 base; nucleotides outside the gene matches: 5. For the CDR3, the DNA is TGCGCCAGCAGCCCTGGACAGGGTCGCACAGATACGCAGTATTTT. Encoded protein: CASSPGQGRTDTQYF.

V and J are TRBV28 and TRBJ2-1; D remains unclear. Germline CDR1 reads MDHEN; CDR2 reads SYDVKM. V was trimmed by 5 bases and J by 4 bases, leaving 15 bases between them. This CDR3 contains 15 residues. The CDR3 region has the DNA TGTGCCAGCAGTCCCCGTCGCGGACGGTACAATGAGCAGTTCTTC. Its translation is CASSPRRGRYNEQFF.

This clonotype was detected many times. The J gene is TRBJ2-1, the V gene TRBV20-1; 7 bases fit TRBD1. Germline loops: CDR1 DFQATT, CDR2 SNEGSKA (reference sequence). With V trimmed by 3 bases and J by 0 bases, 8 bases remained unmatched. CDR3 size: 16 residues. In DNA form, the CDR3 reads TGCAGTGCTAGGTCCCGACAGGGCAGCTCCTACAATGAGCAGTTCTTC. Its protein product is CSARSRQGSSYNEQFF.

This clonotype has a count of ten or more. This chain joins TRBV4-2 and TRBJ2-7; possibly TRBD1 for D (6 bases). The CDR3 sequence is 14 residues long. The V and J ends lost 2 bases and 2 bases respectively, with 10 bases between them. CDR1 is LGHNA and CDR2 is YNFKEQ in the germline V gene. DNA for the CDR3: TGTGCCAGCAGCCAAAACAGGGACACCTACGAGCAGTACTTC. Translation gives CASSQNRDTYEQYF.

A few counts support this clonotype. The rearrangement uses TRBV28 and TRBJ2-7; TRBD2 might be the D (6 bases). The CDR3 is made up of 14 amino acids. Germline loops: CDR1 MDHEN, CDR2 SYDVKM. The V and J ends lost 5 bases and 0 bases respectively, with 11 bases between them. The CDR3 spells CASSIAETSYEQYF. CDR3 bases: TGTGCCAGCAGTATAGCGGAAACCTCCTACGAGCAGTACTTC. The complete variable domain, with remaining parts taken from reference TRBV28 and TRBJ2-7, reads DVKVTQSSRYLVKRTGEKVFLECVQDMDHENMFWYRQDPGLGLRLIYFSYDVKMKEKGDIPEGYSVSREKKERFSLILESASTNQTSMYLCASSIAETSYEQYFGPGTRLTVT.

The chain is built from TRBV20-1 and TRBJ1-5; 7 positions match TRBD1. V shed 1 base and J 4 bases; nucleotides not matched to a gene: 16. The CDR3 has 18 residues. From germline, CDR1 is DFQATT and CDR2 SNEGSKA (reference sequence). In nucleotides, the CDR3 is TGCAGTGCTAGAGGCTTAGGGGGAAACAGGGGAGGGAATCAGCCCCAGCATTTT. This encodes CSARGLGGNRGGNQPQHF.